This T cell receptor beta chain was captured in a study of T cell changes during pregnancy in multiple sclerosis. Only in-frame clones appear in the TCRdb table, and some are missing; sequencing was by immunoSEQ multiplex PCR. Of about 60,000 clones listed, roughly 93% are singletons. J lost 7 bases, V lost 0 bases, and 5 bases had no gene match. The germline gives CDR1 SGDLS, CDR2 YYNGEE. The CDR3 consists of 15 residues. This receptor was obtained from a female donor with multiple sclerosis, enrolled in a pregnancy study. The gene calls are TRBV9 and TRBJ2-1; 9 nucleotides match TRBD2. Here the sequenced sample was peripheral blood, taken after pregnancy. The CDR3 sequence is CASSVVSGSSNEQFF. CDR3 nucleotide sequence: TGTGCCAGCAGCGTAGTTAGCGGGAGTTCGAATGAGCAGTTCTTC.